This TCR beta chain was documented in a study of cytomegalovirus exposure and HLA in healthy donors (dated by TCRdb to the late 2010s). Concerning the study at large: In an earlier analysis of some 610 of the donors, approximately 260 Gb of sequence data and 100 million or so unique TCR beta sequences from about 179 million T cells were reported. Genome-wide SNP genotypes for about 55% of the roughly 670 donors were used in a later genetic analysis, which treated that subset as a discovery cohort. All discovery cohort repertoires had been generated using a single sequencing platform. The number of typed donors differed by locus: about 629-630 for A, B, C, DRB1 and DQB1; 500 to 550 for DQA1; around 610 for DPA1; and roughly 450 for DPB1. The genetic ancestry cluster associated with self-reported Caucasian donors included over 80% of the 398 genotyped donors. To predict cytomegalovirus infection status, the study brought together high-throughput TCR immunosequencing, statistical association of individual TCRs with disease status, and machine learning. The study aimed to test whether cataloging public T cell receptors could reveal signatures of past pathogen exposure. A later analysis re-examined previously published TCR beta repertoires from more than 550 donors and added high-resolution HLA genotyping to investigate patterns of TCR occurrence. In the later analysis, no new phenotypic data were used to find candidate immune exposures; instead, reliance was placed on TCR beta sequences and their occurrence across donors. Donor age, sex, ethnicity and CMV serostatus were collected together with the repertoire data. An earlier analysis of some 500 of the donors applied high-throughput TCR beta sequencing to assess whether each TCR beta V gene segment acted as functional or pseudogenic. Besides the first cohort of more than 650 subjects, a separate validation cohort made up of over 95 different subjects was used. Because of strong linkage in the cohort, roughly five DR-DQ haplotypes were treated as single units for association and clustering. An early release covering 550 to 700 HLA-typed donors comprised 250 to 350 gigabases of sequencing data and roughly 86 million unique TCR sequences. Class I and class II HLA loci were covered by the typing at four-digit resolution. On average, about 200,000 unique TCR beta nucleotide sequences were sequenced per donor among 398 genotyped donors of the cohort, with around 19% of those sequences being non-productive. The study used immunosequencing to profile the T cell repertoires of approximately 640 subjects and linked those repertoires to cytomegalovirus serostatus.

Concerning this clone itself: Its recognized antigen is unknown. Per-nucleotide qualities are absent, and no much larger clonotype sits a single base away.

The cohort was made up of several hundred healthy bone marrow donors. At the time of sampling, every cohort member was nominally healthy, though immune exposures that went unrecorded were likely present. The donor tested CMV seronegative and was one of the 352 seronegative cohort members. Every donor gave a peripheral blood sample, and the peripheral blood mononuclear cells from that sample were used for TCR beta sequencing. Genomic DNA was extracted from the blood cell samples with the Qiagen DNeasy Blood Extraction Kit. CDR1 and CDR2 are read off the germline V gene as SNHLY and FYNNEI. Counted from cysteine to phenylalanine, this CDR3 has 13 amino acids. Only CDR3 DNA is held: 39 bases, read in frame from base 1. V is reduced by 6 bases and J by 2 bases, leaving a spacing of 11 bases between them. Study-wide conclusions, independent of this receptor: In both the original and validation cohorts, the classifier was reported to diagnose cytomegalovirus status with high specificity and sensitivity. A few of the identified cytomegalovirus-associated TCR beta chains were confirmed in vitro to be specific for cytomegalovirus antigens. Broadly in line with IMGT annotations, most TCR beta V segments showed up in productive rearrangements about 87% or about 30% of the time in an earlier analysis of 587 of the donors. In this cohort, only TCR beta chains were sequenced, and detectable features were limited by the absence of alpha or paired-chain data. Across donors, most TCR sequences were observed very rarely, whereas some public TCRs were present in many individuals. Roughly uniform sequencing depth across donors was assumed in presence/absence analyses, although this assumption may not hold. For the cohort, immune exposure information was limited to CMV serostatus. The authors suggested that the approach could potentially be generalized to other disease states and immunological phenotypes. A further reported finding was that TCR beta sequences accurately predicted the HLA-A and HLA-B alleles for most subjects in the first cohort. A later analysis found that HLA-associated TCR beta chains were more clonally expanded and had lower generation probabilities than equally common non-associated chains. According to a later analysis, TCR association rates differed among HLA loci, with DRB1 alleles showing the most associated TCRs and HLA-C alleles showing the fewest. Because some donors lacked HLA typing at each locus, the association tests relied only on the typed subset. When HLA alleles, especially DR and DQ, strongly co-occurred, attributing TCR associations to individual alleles was difficult. Some IMGT-functional V segments, including TRBV6-2 and TRBV6-3, could not be told apart with the 87-base-pair reads, so those segments were excluded. According to a later analysis, most CMV-associated TCR beta chains appeared to be HLA-restricted, and the HLA associations seemed to be driven largely by CMV exposure. Because counts were too low, about 15 rarely observed V segments, including chromosome 9 orphons, were left out of the earlier analysis of over 550 of the donors. Compared with the 666-donor mean, donors in an Asian-associated ancestry cluster had fewer N-insertions in productive TCRs, according to a later genetic analysis. The study listed 164 TCR beta chains as associated with cytomegalovirus. Specific HLA alleles were associated with 15,000 to 20,000 TCR beta sequences at a false discovery rate of 0.05 in a later analysis. A later analysis reported that several top co-occurrence clusters appeared linked to parvovirus B19, influenza, CMV and Epstein-Barr virus. Linkage disequilibrium might explain the correlated functional status among segregating V segments, but an unknown experimental factor could not be ruled out. V-gene and J-gene trimming of TCR beta chains was associated with a missense DCLRE1C variant in a later genetic analysis, and the association was replicated in an independent cohort. A group of highly shared sequence variants was considered likely to be a technical artifact of the sequencing pipeline.

Preparation of the library involved the immunoSEQ multiplex PCR assay. For the multiplex PCR, a mixture combining 60 forward primers for TCR Vbeta segments and 13 reverse primers for TCR Jbeta segments was used. A multiplex PCR assay on genomic DNA amplified the CDR3 region of rearranged TCR beta genes. The amplified TCR beta libraries were sequenced on the Illumina HiSeq System as 87-base-pair reads. As for how the authors treated the data: A later analysis counted 75 million to 100 million unique TCR beta chains across the 666 repertoires, and 10 million to 12 million of these chains were shared by at least two donors. Raw reads were error-corrected and collapsed into unique sequences with a nearest-neighbor algorithm that merged closely related sequences to remove PCR and sequencing errors. To assign V, D and J gene segments, CDR3 sequences were aligned to IMGT reference sequences. For a sequence to be retained, a match of at least six nucleotides was required to both a V gene segment and a J gene segment. A rearrangement counted as productive if the CDR3 had no stop codons and remained in frame with V and J, and every other rearrangement counted as non-productive. Following IMGT convention, CDR3 was defined as the stretch from the second conserved V-encoded cysteine to the conserved J-encoded phenylalanine. In an earlier analysis of approximately 500 of the donors, sequences lacking an unambiguous match to a single V gene segment were excluded. An earlier analysis of fewer than 650 of the donors classified V segments as functional when productive rearrangements were above 56.7% and as segregating when the standard deviation between donors was above 5%. To diagnose cytomegalovirus status from the catalog of TCR beta chain sequences, a statistical classification framework was built. In a later analysis, V and J genes were assigned by comparing TCR nucleotide sequences against IMGT/GENE-DB human TR gene sequences. In a later analysis, CDR3 sequences and most-parsimonious VDJ recombination scenarios were assigned using the TCRdist pipeline. In a later analysis, every TCR beta chain was defined by the combination of its CDR3 amino acid sequence and its V-gene family, and reads without a unique V-gene family were dropped. As a way to deal with suspected cross-contamination and a sequencing artifact, a later analysis dropped more than 500 nucleotide sequences that were highly shared and had low generation probability. For each public chain, a later analysis derived a clonal expansion index from normalized ranks of inferred template counts within each repertoire. Generation probabilities in a later analysis came from a VDJ recombination model fitted to out-of-frame rearrangements, and those results were checked against IGoR. In a later analysis, TCR-TCR, TCR-HLA and TCR-CMV co-occurrence was scored with hypergeometric tests, and a repertoire-size bias correction was applied to TCR pairs. In a later analysis, false discovery rates were estimated by permuting HLA or CMV assignments 20 times. In a later analysis, co-occurring TCRs were grouped with DBSCAN, and TCRdist sequence similarity was added when clustering was performed within HLA-allele-positive subsets. For co-occurrence clustering, repertoires with fewer than 30,000 or more than 120,000 public chains were excluded, along with roughly 5 repertoires with anomalous nucleotide sharing. TCRdb mirrors the immuneACCESS table, restricted to in-frame sequences. Some clones are absent from its copies; in checked studies, under half trace to an unresolved V gene, and the reason for the others is unknown. Clonal size and the V and J genes are those of that table, whereas D and trimming came from the DNA. The table for this sample lists 100,000 to 120,000 clones; 70% to 85% of them were counted only once. Jointly, the top ten make up around 2.6% of the sample.

Recombination joined TRBV2 with TRBJ2-7; TRBD2 is possibly the D segment (6 matching bases). Input material: PBMCs. The TCR was taken from a woman aged 18-30 years in good health and CMV-seronegative. The DNA sequence follows: TGTGCCAGCAGGGGGGGTACGACCTACGAGCAGTACTTC. Translated, this gives CASRGGTTYEQYF. The entire variable domain, with the stretches around the CDR3 drawn from the reference TRBV2 and TRBJ2-7 proteins, is EPEVTQTPSHQVTQMGQEVILRCVPISNHLYFYWYRQILGQKVEFLVSFYNNEISEKSEIFDDQFSVERPDGSNFTLKIRSTKLEDSAMYFCASRGGTTYEQYFGPGTRLTVT.